A selection of T cell receptor beta chains follows, all from one sample in a study of tissue T cells after allogeneic stem cell transplantation. Profiling relied on immunoSEQ multiplex PCR, and the TCRdb table lists in-frame clones only, not all of them. The table records 9,500 to 15,000 clones, 70% of them present only once. The specimen was tissue from the right colon, collected at autopsy. These receptors were taken from a woman aged 18 to 55 with breast cancer. Each CDR3 is given without its conserved first and last residue. Each record gives: V gene, clone size, CDR3 protein. Rows may omit the clone size; those that give it use once, few, many or a size class.

v_call: TRBV5-6; clone_size: .; cdr3_aa: ASSLRDYGYT
v_call: TRBV6-6; clone_size: .; cdr3_aa: ASIWAGSDTQY
v_call: TRBV20-1; clone_size: .; cdr3_aa: SASQNQGPGYT
v_call: TRBV12-3/TRBV12-4; clone_size: once; cdr3_aa: ASSLDSMNEQF
v_call: TRBV3-1/TRBV3-2; clone_size: .; cdr3_aa: ASSPRPGGLTNYGYT
v_call: TRBV9; clone_size: few; cdr3_aa: ASSVEGSTDTQY
v_call: TRBV10-1; clone_size: .; cdr3_aa: ASSESAWSGGARETQY
v_call: TRBV29-1; clone_size: .; cdr3_aa: SVEDPVDRTNYGYT
v_call: TRBV28; clone_size: .; cdr3_aa: ANLTTARTGREKLF
v_call: TRBV3-1/TRBV3-2; clone_size: .; cdr3_aa: ASSPTSGGPNTGELF
v_call: TRBV27; clone_size: .; cdr3_aa: ASSNLLAGYT
v_call: TRBV30; clone_size: .; cdr3_aa: AWIKQGVSYEQY
v_call: TRBV2; clone_size: .; cdr3_aa: ASSMTGVVGYT
v_call: TRBV11-2; clone_size: .; cdr3_aa: ASGPTDLNYGYT
v_call: TRBV19; clone_size: .; cdr3_aa: ASSIDKHPNYGYT
v_call: TRBV12-3/TRBV12-4; clone_size: .; cdr3_aa: ASSRSTGETQY
v_call: TRBV6-5; clone_size: .; cdr3_aa: ASSSRRGGRSEQF
v_call: TRBV7-9; clone_size: once; cdr3_aa: ASSLSAQLEKLF
v_call: TRBV11-3; clone_size: .; cdr3_aa: ASSLGELGTDTQY
v_call: TRBV9; clone_size: .; cdr3_aa: ASSVAPSGEYEQY
v_call: TRBV2; clone_size: .; cdr3_aa: ASIWGRSSYEQY
v_call: TRBV5-1; clone_size: .; cdr3_aa: ASRAGLTGELF
v_call: TRBV7-9; clone_size: .; cdr3_aa: ASRIYGPEETQY
v_call: TRBV3-1/TRBV3-2; clone_size: .; cdr3_aa: ASSLGQSYGYT
v_call: TRBV28; clone_size: once; cdr3_aa: ASTEGWDQPQH
v_call: TRBV20-1; clone_size: few; cdr3_aa: SGRIGAEAF
v_call: TRBV19; clone_size: .; cdr3_aa: ASSRRLGNQPQH
v_call: TRBV28; clone_size: .; cdr3_aa: ASSSSPTGDTQY
v_call: TRBV16; clone_size: once; cdr3_aa: ASSQSSGNEQF
v_call: TRBV7-3; clone_size: medium-sized; cdr3_aa: ASSFYATDTQY
v_call: TRBV7-9; clone_size: .; cdr3_aa: AAAGDPWDTEAF